These T cell receptor beta chains were read from a single sample in a study of blood T cells in healthy people across ages. TCRdb reprocessed the 5' RACE reads via MiXCR and lists one record per CDR3 protein. The sample consists of roughly 1.5 million distinct CDR3 sequences, approximately 42% of them appearing once. Sequencing was performed on blood. The receptor set was obtained from a woman younger than 35 in good health. The CDR3 runs from the conserved cysteine through the conserved F or W. The D gene is left open where the match is weak.

d_call,j_call,v_call,cdr3_aa
TRBD2,TRBJ2-5,TRBV9,CASSYRTSGSSETQYF
-,TRBJ1-1,TRBV29-1,CSVEGLRGTEAFF
-,TRBJ2-7,TRBV12-3/TRBV12-4,CASSPRDISSYEQYF
-,TRBJ1-2,TRBV12-3/TRBV12-4,CASSHERDNLRGYTF
-,TRBJ2-3,TRBV20-1,CSASGRSPDTQYF
-,TRBJ1-5,TRBV20-1,CSARRDGTFSNQPQHF
TRBD1,-,TRBV4-1,CASSQATGRWETQYF
-,TRBJ2-7,TRBV20-1,CSASGNNYEQYF
-,TRBJ1-2,TRBV4-1,CATAGGKAGYTF
-,TRBJ2-3,TRBV5-6,CASSLAPGTYKDTQYF
TRBD1,TRBJ1-1,TRBV7-9,CASSPHRQGNTEAFF
-,TRBJ1-5,TRBV4-3,CASSQDSASQQPQHF
-,TRBJ1-5,TRBV15,CATSRKGLGNQPQHF
TRBD2,TRBJ2-4,TRBV20-1,CSASHWLAAPVRDIQYF
TRBD1,-,TRBV7-9,CASSLPGQGRNEQYF
-,TRBJ1-2,TRBV9,CASSEGGGAGYTF
TRBD1,TRBJ1-1,TRBV5-5,CASSRDRSKVEAFF
TRBD2,TRBJ2-3,TRBV12-3/TRBV12-4,CASSSSGGAPDTQYF
-,TRBJ1-3,TRBV4-3,CASSKDSSGNTIYF
TRBD2,TRBJ2-3,TRBV29-1,CSVATSGGEGDTQYF
-,TRBJ2-3,TRBV29-1,CSVDLGFRTDTQYF
-,TRBJ2-3,TRBV5-1,CASSLASDPDTQYF
-,TRBJ2-2,TRBV24-1,CATGAGELFF
-,TRBJ2-1,TRBV7-2,CASSLDRLNNEQFF
TRBD1,-,TRBV4-2,CASSQDTGAGGETQYF
-,TRBJ1-1,TRBV2,CASPEGGGEAFF
TRBD2,TRBJ2-5,TRBV7-2,CASSLAGSGGALQETQYF
-,TRBJ2-7,TRBV6-6,CASSYSTRSEQYF
-,-,TRBV5-1,CASRSQGRQYEQYF
-,TRBJ1-1,TRBV20-1,CSASTASNTEAFF
-,TRBJ2-2,TRBV6-5,CAGSYWGSTNTGELFF